This is a list of T cell receptor beta chains from one sample in a study of beta chain features in type 1 diabetes. Some clones are missing from TCRdb's copy, which holds only in-frame ones; the method was immunoSEQ multiplex PCR. Of roughly 38,000 clones in the sample, 66% were seen once. Sequencing input: Tregs from blood. The receptors originated from a young man with type 1 diabetes. Some clones in this sample may be carry-over from other donors' samples. The CDR3 runs from the conserved cysteine through the conserved F or W. A D gene is named only where the DNA matches it firmly. Clone size is shown for a subset of rows, as once, few, many or a class of expanded clone.

>.|TRBJ2-7|TRBV7-2|.
CASSFVGGPLYEQYF
TGTGCCAGCAGCTTCGTGGGGGGGCCGTTGTACGAGCAGTACTTC
>.|TRBJ2-3|TRBV5-1|.
CASSLGTRGDTQYF
TGCGCCAGCAGCTTGGGGACGAGGGGGGATACGCAGTATTTT
>.|TRBJ2-7|TRBV7-2|.
CASSLGASYEQYF
TGTGCCAGCAGCTTAGGGGCTTCCTACGAGCAGTACTTC
>TRBD1|TRBJ2-6|TRBV19|few
CASSSLGTEYVWANVLTF
TGTGCCAGTAGTTCCCTCGGGACAGAGTACGTCTGGGCCAACGTCCTGACTTTC
>TRBD2|TRBJ2-1|TRBV7-9|.
CASSFPSGGAAREQFF
TGTGCCAGCAGCTTCCCTAGCGGGGGGGCCGCGAGGGAGCAGTTCTTC
>.|TRBJ2-2|TRBV9|.
CASSVGGPGELFF
TGTGCCAGCAGCGTAGGGGGGCCCGGGGAGCTGTTTTTT
>.|TRBJ2-7|TRBV15|few
CATSRDSGDYEQYF
TGTGCCACCAGCAGAGATTCCGGGGACTACGAGCAGTACTTC
>.|TRBJ2-1|TRBV7-9|.
CASSSQYNEQFF
TGTGCCAGCAGCTCACAGTACAATGAGCAGTTCTTC
>TRBD1|TRBJ1-2|TRBV6-6|.
CATELTGTYGYTF
TGTGCCACCGAATTGACAGGGACCTATGGCTACACCTTC
>.|TRBJ2-1|TRBV7-9|.
CASSPQGGVLQGNEQFF
TGTGCCAGCAGCCCCCAAGGAGGGGTCCTTCAGGGAAATGAGCAGTTCTTC
>.|TRBJ2-2|TRBV15|.
CATSRAGFNTGELFF
TGTGCCACCAGCAGAGCAGGGTTTAACACCGGGGAGCTGTTTTTT
>.|TRBJ2-5|TRBV7-9|.
CASSPTRGRETQYF
TGTGCCAGCAGCCCAACAAGGGGTCGAGAGACCCAGTACTTC
>.|TRBJ1-5|TRBV6-5|.
CASSSGPPQHF
TGTGCCAGCAGCTCCGGTCCGCCCCAGCATTTT
>.|TRBJ1-3|TRBV29-1|.
CSVGQDGNTIYF
TGCAGCGTTGGACAGGACGGAAACACCATATATTTT
>TRBD1|TRBJ2-1|TRBV19|.
CASSKGASYNEQFF
TGTGCCAGTAGTAAGGGGGCTTCCTACAATGAGCAGTTCTTC
>.|TRBJ1-3|TRBV29-1|.
CSVDQGNTIYF
TGCAGCGTTGATCAGGGAAACACCATATATTTT
>.|TRBJ2-2|TRBV15|few
CATSESGGTGELFF
TGTGCCACCAGCGAAAGTGGGGGGACCGGGGAGCTGTTTTTT
>TRBD2|TRBJ2-1|TRBV7-2|.
CASSSGTSSYNEQFF
TGTGCCAGCAGCTCCGGGACTAGCTCCTACAATGAGCAGTTCTTC
>TRBD1|TRBJ2-1|TRBV14|.
CASSHRGHFNEQFF
TGTGCCAGCAGCCACAGGGGGCATTTCAATGAGCAGTTCTTC
>TRBD1|TRBJ1-2|TRBV19|.
CASSTSGTASGAYGYTF
TGTGCCAGTAGTACGTCCGGGACAGCCTCCGGGGCCTATGGCTACACCTTC
>TRBD2|TRBJ2-3|TRBV28|.
CASSAPGLAAYTQYF
TGTGCCAGCAGTGCCCCGGGACTAGCGGCTTATACGCAGTATTTT
>.|TRBJ2-2|TRBV9|few
CASSSQGTGELFF
TGTGCCAGCAGCTCCCAGGGCACCGGGGAGCTGTTTTTT
>.|TRBJ1-1|TRBV6-1|.
CASNPPGKTEAFF
TGTGCCAGCAACCCCCCAGGGAAAACTGAAGCTTTCTTT